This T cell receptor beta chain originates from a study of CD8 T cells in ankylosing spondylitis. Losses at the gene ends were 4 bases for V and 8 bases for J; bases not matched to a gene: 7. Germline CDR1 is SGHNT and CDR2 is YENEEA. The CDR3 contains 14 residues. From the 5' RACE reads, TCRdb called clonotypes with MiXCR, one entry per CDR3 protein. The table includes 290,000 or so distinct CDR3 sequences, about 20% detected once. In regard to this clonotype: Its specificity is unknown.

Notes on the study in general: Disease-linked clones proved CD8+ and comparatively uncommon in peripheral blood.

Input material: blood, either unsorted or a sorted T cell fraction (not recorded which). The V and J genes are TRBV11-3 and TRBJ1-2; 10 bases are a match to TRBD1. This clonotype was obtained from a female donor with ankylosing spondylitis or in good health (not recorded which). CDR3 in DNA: TGTGCCAGCAGCTCACCGGGACAGGGGAACGGCTACACCTTC. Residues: CASSSPGQGNGYTF.